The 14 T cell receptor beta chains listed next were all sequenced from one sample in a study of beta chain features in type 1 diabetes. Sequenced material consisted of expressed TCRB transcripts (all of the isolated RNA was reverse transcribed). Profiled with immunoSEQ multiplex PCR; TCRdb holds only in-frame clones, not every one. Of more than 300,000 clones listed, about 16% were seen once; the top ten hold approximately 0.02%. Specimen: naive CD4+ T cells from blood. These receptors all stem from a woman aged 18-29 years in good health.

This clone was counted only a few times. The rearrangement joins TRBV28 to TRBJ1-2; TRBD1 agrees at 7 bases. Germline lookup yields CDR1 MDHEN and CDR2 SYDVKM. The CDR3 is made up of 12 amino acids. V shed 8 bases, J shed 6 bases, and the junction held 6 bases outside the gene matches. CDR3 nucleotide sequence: TGTGCCAGCGTGGGGACAGCGGATGGCTACACCTTC. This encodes CASVGTADGYTF.

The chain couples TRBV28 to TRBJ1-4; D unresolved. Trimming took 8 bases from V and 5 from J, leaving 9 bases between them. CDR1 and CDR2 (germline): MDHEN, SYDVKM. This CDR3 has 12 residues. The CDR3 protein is CASESLNEKLFF. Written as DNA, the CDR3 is TGTGCCAGCGAGAGTCTAAATGAAAAACTGTTTTTT. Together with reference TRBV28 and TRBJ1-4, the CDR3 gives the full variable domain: DVKVTQSSRYLVKRTGEKVFLECVQDMDHENMFWYRQDPGLGLRLIYFSYDVKMKEKGDIPEGYSVSREKKERFSLILESASTNQTSMYLCASESLNEKLFFGSGTQLSVL.

CDR3 bases: TGCGCCAGCAGCTTGGTGGTAGACAATGAGCAGTTCTTC. Its translation is CASSLVVDNEQFF. V gene TRBV5-1 combines with J gene TRBJ2-1, with unresolved D. V lost 0 bases and J 5 bases, leaving 6 bases between the germline ends. CDR1 is SGHRS and CDR2 is YFSETQ in the germline V gene. CDR3 length: 13 amino acids.

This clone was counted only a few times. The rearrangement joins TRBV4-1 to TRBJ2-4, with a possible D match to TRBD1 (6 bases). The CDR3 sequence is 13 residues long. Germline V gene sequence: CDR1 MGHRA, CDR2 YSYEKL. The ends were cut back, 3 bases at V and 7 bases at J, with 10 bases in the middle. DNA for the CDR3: TGCGCCAGCAGCCACCCAGACAGGAACATTCAGTACTTC. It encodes CASSHPDRNIQYF.

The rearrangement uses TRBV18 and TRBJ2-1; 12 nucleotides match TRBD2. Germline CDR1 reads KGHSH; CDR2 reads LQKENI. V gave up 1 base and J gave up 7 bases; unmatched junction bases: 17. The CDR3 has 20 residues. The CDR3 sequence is CASSPHGLAGSTTPSNEQFF. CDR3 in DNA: TGTGCCAGCTCACCACATGGACTAGCGGGATCCACCACCCCCAGTAATGAGCAGTTCTTC.

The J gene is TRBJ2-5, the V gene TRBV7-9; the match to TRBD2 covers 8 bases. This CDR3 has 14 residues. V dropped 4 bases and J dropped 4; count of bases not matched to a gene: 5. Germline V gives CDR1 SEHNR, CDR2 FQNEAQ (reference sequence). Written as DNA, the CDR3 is TGTGCCAGCAGCTCCCGGACTAGCTCAGAGACCCAGTACTTC. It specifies CASSSRTSSETQYF.

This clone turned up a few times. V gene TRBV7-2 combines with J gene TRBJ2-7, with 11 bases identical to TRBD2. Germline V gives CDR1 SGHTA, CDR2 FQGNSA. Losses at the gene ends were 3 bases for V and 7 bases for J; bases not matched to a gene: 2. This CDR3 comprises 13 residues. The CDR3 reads CASSFGTSGEQYF. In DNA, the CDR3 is TGTGCCAGCAGCTTCGGGACTAGCGGAGAGCAGTACTTC.

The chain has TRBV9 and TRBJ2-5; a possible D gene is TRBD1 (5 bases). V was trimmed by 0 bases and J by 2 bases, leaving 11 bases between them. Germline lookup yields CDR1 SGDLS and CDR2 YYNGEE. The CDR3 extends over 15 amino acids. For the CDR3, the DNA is TGTGCCAGCAGCGTAGCTACAGGTCTACAAGAGACCCAGTACTTC. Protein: CASSVATGLQETQYF.

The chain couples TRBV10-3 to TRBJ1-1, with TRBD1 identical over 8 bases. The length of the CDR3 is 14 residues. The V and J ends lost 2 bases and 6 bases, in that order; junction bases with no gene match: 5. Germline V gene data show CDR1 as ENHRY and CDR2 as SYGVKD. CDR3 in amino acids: CAISEGRGHAEAFF. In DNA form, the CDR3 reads TGTGCCATCAGTGAGGGCAGGGGGCACGCTGAAGCTTTCTTT.

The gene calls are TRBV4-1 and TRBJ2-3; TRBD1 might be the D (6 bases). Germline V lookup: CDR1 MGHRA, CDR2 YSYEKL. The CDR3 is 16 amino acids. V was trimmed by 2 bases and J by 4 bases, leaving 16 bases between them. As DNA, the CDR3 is TGCGCCAGCAGCCAACCAGGACAGAGGGTTCCAGATACGCAGTATTTT. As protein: CASSQPGQRVPDTQYF.

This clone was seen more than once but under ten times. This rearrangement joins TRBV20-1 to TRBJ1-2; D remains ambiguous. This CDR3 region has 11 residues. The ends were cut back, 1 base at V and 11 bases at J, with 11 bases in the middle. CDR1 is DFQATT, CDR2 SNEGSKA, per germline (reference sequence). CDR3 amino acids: CSARVGQMYTF. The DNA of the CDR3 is TGCAGTGCTAGAGTGGGCCAGATGTACACCTTC.

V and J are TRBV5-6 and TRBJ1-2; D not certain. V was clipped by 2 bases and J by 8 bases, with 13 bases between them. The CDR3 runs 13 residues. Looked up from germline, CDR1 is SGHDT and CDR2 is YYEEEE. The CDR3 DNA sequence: TGTGCCAGCAGCTTTGGAGGGCGCGGAGGCTACACCTTC. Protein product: CASSFGGRGGYTF.

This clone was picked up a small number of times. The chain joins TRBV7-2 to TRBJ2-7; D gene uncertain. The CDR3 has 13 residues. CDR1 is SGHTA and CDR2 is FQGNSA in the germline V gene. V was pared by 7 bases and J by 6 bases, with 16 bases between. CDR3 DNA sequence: TGTGCCAGCAACCCCTCAGGCGTCGGCGAGCAGTACTTC. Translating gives CASNPSGVGEQYF.

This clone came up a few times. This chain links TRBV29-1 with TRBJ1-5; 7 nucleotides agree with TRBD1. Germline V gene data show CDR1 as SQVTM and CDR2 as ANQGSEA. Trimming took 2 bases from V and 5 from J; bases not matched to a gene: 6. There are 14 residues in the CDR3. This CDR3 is CSVEQGVSDQPQHF. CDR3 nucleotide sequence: TGCAGCGTTGAACAGGGGGTGTCTGATCAGCCCCAGCATTTT.